This TCR beta chain derives from a study of blood T cells in healthy people across ages. Study observations and caveats: Diversity of TCR beta correlated strongly with naive T cell percentage.

This clonotype has more than one count but fewer than ten. Its antigen is still unknown. A second about 7 to 12 cycle PCR used barcoded and J-beta primers. Each CDR3 protein is one row after TCRdb ran MiXCR on the 5' RACE reads. The repertoire consists of fewer than 2,000,000 distinct CDR3 sequences, with approximately 40% occurring once and the leading ten covering roughly 23%. Those donating, healthy Caucasian individuals from Russia, were aged about 6 to 90. Germline V gene lookup returns CDR1 SGHRS and CDR2 YFSETQ. The CDR3 contains 18 residues. The V gene end was trimmed by 0 bases and the J gene end by 3 bases; junction bases not matched to a gene: 10.

Specimen: blood. The origin of this receptor is a human donor in good health. V gene TRBV5-1 combines with J gene TRBJ2-3; 10 positions agree with TRBD1. This CDR3 is CASSLGGTGDWKTDTQYF. Written as DNA, the CDR3 is TGCGCCAGCAGCTTGGGCGGGACAGGGGATTGGAAGACAGATACGCAGTATTTT.